This TCR beta chain derives from a study of cytomegalovirus exposure and HLA in healthy donors. Findings and limits, study-wide: Reports described diagnosis of cytomegalovirus status by the classifier as highly specific and sensitive. Roughly even sequencing depth across donors was the assumption behind the presence/absence analyses.

The V gene end was trimmed by 6 bases and the J gene end by 7 bases; junction bases not matched to a gene: 5. CDR1 and CDR2 from the germline V gene are SGHNT and YENEEA. The CDR3 totals 15 residues. This clone was found once. Its antigen is currently unknown. PCR primers comprised 60 Vbeta and 13 Jbeta primers. Generated by immunoSEQ multiplex PCR, the TCRdb table keeps only in-frame clones and is missing some. The table shows about 150,000 clones, with around 80% occurring only once. The specimen sequenced was PBMCs. This chain connects TRBV11-3 to TRBJ2-1; 14 nucleotides agree with TRBD2. The receptor comes from a woman aged 40 to 50 in good health and CMV-seronegative. CDR3 in amino acids: CASSQTSGGGNEQFF. CDR3 nucleotide sequence: TGTGCCAGCAGTCAGACTAGCGGGGGGGGTAATGAGCAGTTCTTC.